This T cell receptor beta chain was recorded in a study of CD8+ T cells in alopecia areata. After isolation, RNA underwent reverse transcription to generate cDNA as the sequencing template. The data were produced by immunoSEQ multiplex PCR, yet TCRdb's version contains in-frame clones alone and is incomplete. The sample shows around 150,000 clones, around 55% of them seen only once. This clone was seen a few times. The sequenced material came from CD4+ T cells sorted from blood. The source is a human donor in good health.

CDR3 residues: CASSGLAGGRQFF. Here the CDR3 DNA reads TGTGCCAGCAGTGGGTTAGCGGGAGGGAGGCAGTTCTTC. V and J are TRBV27 and TRBJ2-1, with 11 bases identical to TRBD2. Germline CDR1 is MNHEY and CDR2 is SMNVEV (reference sequence). CDR3 length equals 13 residues. Germline trimming cut 5 bases from V and 12 bases from J; bases unmatched to any gene: 6.